These 7 T cell receptor beta chains were sequenced from one sample in a study of blood T cell repertoires in COVID-19. Here immunoSEQ multiplex PCR was the method, and the copy in TCRdb shows in-frame clones only, minus some. Here the sample spans 320,000 or so clones, roughly 85% being singletons. Specimen: PBMCs or T cells enriched from blood (not recorded which). These receptors were taken from a woman aged 25-40 years who had been exposed to COVID-19.

V and J are TRBV28 and TRBJ2-7, with TRBD2 matching over 7 bases. Germline V gives CDR1 MDHEN, CDR2 SYDVKM. The CDR3 contains 9 residues. Here the CDR3 DNA reads TGTGCGGGGGGGGTCGAGCAGTACTTC. Translating gives CAGGVEQYF. Full variable domain (rest looked up from reference TRBV28 and TRBJ2-7): DVKVTQSSRYLVKRTGEKVFLECVQDMDHENMFWYRQDPGLGLRLIYFSYDVKMKEKGDIPEGYSVSREKKERFSLILESASTNQTSMYLCAGGVEQYFGPGTRLTVT.

The chain uses TRBV19 and TRBJ1-2; D not certain. The CDR3 consists of 14 residues. Germline V gene data show CDR1 as LNHDA and CDR2 as SQIVND (reference sequence). The germline V and J ends were trimmed by 0 bases and 4 bases, with 9 bases remaining between them. The CDR3 nucleotides read TGTGCCAGTAGTATAGAAGTCCGGGGCTATGGCTACACCTTC. Encoded protein: CASSIEVRGYGYTF.

This rearrangement joins TRBV3-1 (or the pseudogene TRBV3-2) to TRBJ2-3; D perhaps matches TRBD1 (6 bases). The CDR3 has 14 amino acids. CDR1 and CDR2 (germline): LGHDT, YNNKEL (reference sequence). V lost 6 bases, J lost 4 bases, and 14 bases lay in between. CDR3 protein: CASSLRTEADTQYF. The CDR3 DNA reads as TGTGCCAGCAGTCTCAGGACAGAGGCAGATACGCAGTATTTT.

The V call is TRBV7-2, the J call TRBJ2-5; the match to TRBD2 covers 12 bases. Germline trimming cut 3 bases from V and 5 bases from J; bases unmatched to any gene: 10. Germline CDR1 and CDR2: SGHTA and FQGNSA. This CDR3 has 17 amino acids. CDR3 residues: CASSFASSGGARETQYF. Here the CDR3 DNA reads TGTGCCAGCAGCTTTGCCTCTAGCGGGGGGGCGCGGGAGACCCAGTACTTC.

This chain joins TRBV13 and TRBJ2-1, with D unresolved. Trimming shortened V by 0 bases and J by 2 bases, and 17 bases separated the two germline ends. Looked up from germline, CDR1 is PRHDT and CDR2 is FYEKMQ (reference sequence). The CDR3 loop spans 18 amino acids. The CDR3 sequence: CASSLGLPWQKAYNEQFF. CDR3 DNA sequence: TGTGCCAGCAGCTTAGGCCTCCCTTGGCAGAAAGCCTACAATGAGCAGTTCTTC.

V gene TRBV30 combines with J gene TRBJ2-7, with a tentative D call TRBD2 (5 bases). Trimming removed 0 bases at V and 0 bases at J, with 9 bases between. The length of the CDR3 is 14 residues. In germline, CDR1 is GTSNPN, CDR2 SVGIG (reference sequence). The CDR3 DNA reads TGTGCCTGGAGTGTCGCGGGCTACTCCTACGAGCAGTACTTC. Its protein product is CAWSVAGYSYEQYF.

This chain links TRBV2 with TRBJ1-2; weak D call: TRBD1 (6 bases). Germline CDR1 reads SNHLY; CDR2 reads FYNNEI. Trimming took 7 bases from V and 8 from J, leaving 17 bases between them. This CDR3 spans 13 amino acids. This CDR3 is CASKPQGPYGYTF. CDR3 coding DNA: TGTGCCAGCAAACCTCAGGGGCCATACGGCTACACCTTC.